This T cell receptor (beta chain) was sequenced during a study of beta chain features in type 1 diabetes. Study results and limitations: All four CD4+ subsets from Type 1 diabetes patients carried moderately but significantly shorter TCRB CDR3s. Researchers could not determine here whether HLA type influences TCRB rearrangement. Reads derived from cDNA could over-represent cells showing high TCR expression.

This clone was counted only a few times. Its antigen remains unknown. TCRB transcripts that were expressed got sequenced, as all of the isolated RNA had been reverse transcribed. Assay: immunoSEQ multiplex PCR; the TCRdb copy retains only in-frame clones and omits some. The sample comprises about 160,000 clones, roughly 9% of which are singletons, and 0.7% rests with the top ten. Blood was collected once per donor into heparin, averaging about 110 mL. V lost 5 bases and J 8 bases, leaving 9 bases between the germline ends. Germline lookup yields CDR1 MDHEN and CDR2 SYDVKM. The CDR3 is made up of 11 amino acids.

The specimen sequenced was central memory CD4+ T cells from blood. The chain joins TRBV28 to TRBJ1-2; D ambiguous. The TCR originated in a woman aged 25 to 39 with type 1 diabetes. CDR3 amino acids: CASSPGWGYTF. DNA of the CDR3: TGTGCCAGCAGTCCCGGGTGGGGCTACACCTTC.